This entry describes one TCR beta chain. Generated by immunoSEQ multiplex PCR, the TCRdb table keeps only in-frame clones and is missing some. The sample has about 53,000 clones, more than 75% seen once. V was clipped by 4 bases and J by 2 bases, with 14 bases between them. This CDR3 region has 15 residues. The germline CDR1 and CDR2 sequences are SGDLS and YYNGEE. The data were obtained in a study of blood T cell repertoires in COVID-19. About the study: The cDNA or gDNA used as material had been derived from T cells, B-cell-depleted T cells, or PBMCs.

Input material: peripheral blood. The rearrangement uses TRBV9 and TRBJ2-3, with a weak D call TRBD1 (6 bases). The TCR was taken from a man aged 50 to 60 with acute or convalescent COVID-19. CDR3 amino acids: CASSPTGVPTDTQYF. CDR3 DNA: TGTGCCAGCAGCCCGACAGGAGTCCCCACAGATACGCAGTATTTT. The entire variable domain, with the rest obtained from reference TRBV9 and TRBJ2-3, is as follows: DSGVTQTPKHLITATGQRVTLRCSPRSGDLSVYWYQQSLDQGLQFLIQYYNGEERAKGNILERFSAQQFPDLHSELNLSSLELGDSALYFCASSPTGVPTDTQYFGPGTRLTVL.